Listed below are T cell receptor beta chains from one sample, sequenced in a study of cytomegalovirus exposure and HLA in healthy donors. Assay: immunoSEQ multiplex PCR; the TCRdb copy retains only in-frame clones and omits some. The sample has roughly 110,000 clones, about 77% seen once. The sample taken for sequencing was PBMCs. Receptors originate from a woman between 25 and 40 years old in good health and CMV-seropositive. Both conserved end residues are part of each CDR3.

j_call v_call cdr3_aa
TRBJ2-5 TRBV6-1 CASSDYRLIETQYF
TRBJ2-7 TRBV30 CAWSFRGRAYEQYF
TRBJ2-1 TRBV28 CASSLWGTTLPVQEVRWSNEQFF
TRBJ1-2 TRBV2 CASLGLDNYGYTF
TRBJ1-2 TRBV7-8 CASSLTGGYYGYTF
TRBJ2-2 TRBV15 CATSRPSGELFF
TRBJ2-1 TRBV5-8 CASSFGGRGQFF
TRBJ1-1 TRBV5-1 CASIPAGTGSTEAFF
TRBJ1-2 TRBV9 CASSPRQGDQGGGYTF
TRBJ1-1 TRBV30 CAWSKGAGGHRLNTEAFF
TRBJ1-5 TRBV27 CASSFQSGSKPQHF
TRBJ2-3 TRBV11-2 CASSLAGGADTQYF
TRBJ2-7 TRBV5-8 CASSRRGPYEQYF
TRBJ1-1 TRBV11-1 CASSLSLSTEAFF
TRBJ2-3 TRBV5-1 CASSMIAGGGTDTQYF
TRBJ2-2 TRBV6-5 CASSYSLPRTGELFF
TRBJ2-2 TRBV10-3 CAIGGTGELFF
TRBJ2-4 TRBV5-1 CASSSGDKNIQYF
TRBJ2-1 TRBV7-3 CASSLTADSSDPLF
TRBJ2-1 TRBV5-8 CASSLYVLALNEQFF
TRBJ1-4 TRBV7-9 CASSLNRDVEKLFF
TRBJ1-2 TRBV6-1 CASSDTGDRGYTF
TRBJ2-7 TRBV6-1 CASSRGSATYEQYF
TRBJ1-5 TRBV19 CASSAGQSLYSNQPQHF
TRBJ1-1 TRBV29-1 CSVEVPKGTVKAFF
TRBJ2-1 TRBV19 CASSILAGANYNEQFF
TRBJ1-6 TRBV5-5 CASSLSTPENSPLHF
TRBJ1-4 TRBV5-1 CASSLEGAGEKLFF
TRBJ2-3 TRBV5-1 CASTEKIASTDTQYF
TRBJ2-3 TRBV7-9 CASSMIGGLAVTHLTQYF
TRBJ2-3 TRBV5-1 CASSATTQGFGTDTQYF
TRBJ1-1 TRBV6-5 CASSYNTGDRAFF
TRBJ2-3 TRBV7-6 CASSSIGGAGDTQYF
TRBJ2-1 TRBV19 CASSSGGSSYNEQFF
TRBJ1-4 TRBV15 CATQTGYDEKLFF
TRBJ1-2 TRBV27 CASSLYVGTYGYTF
TRBJ1-4 TRBV9 CASSPGQGAANEKLFF
TRBJ1-2 TRBV5-6 CASSSSWGVSTLYGYTF
TRBJ1-6 TRBV7-6 CASSPKDRENSPLHF
TRBJ1-4 TRBV6-5 CASSYSRGQVEKLFF
TRBJ1-1 TRBV11-3 CASSTPGVMNTEAFF
TRBJ1-1 TRBV30 CAWSVGGGTEAFF
TRBJ2-5 TRBV11-2 CASSQQDRRGGTQYF
TRBJ2-7 TRBV7-8 CASSVAGQGSYEQYF
TRBJ1-2 TRBV18 CASSPSRDRGPYGYTF
TRBJ1-1 TRBV4-1 CASSPQGAVEAFF
TRBJ2-7 TRBV9 CASSVTPGQNYEQYF
TRBJ2-2 TRBV11-3 CASSHSVNVGRPTGELFF
TRBJ1-2 TRBV7-8 CASSFARWQGASYGYTF
TRBJ1-2 TRBV29-1 CSGEQGTGYGYTF
TRBJ1-1 TRBV19 CASSIPGQRTEAFF
TRBJ1-1 TRBV25-1 CASSETDRPGVGAFF
TRBJ2-7 TRBV11-3 CASSLGGGSYEQYF